The 14 T cell receptor beta chains given below trace back to one sample, sequenced in a study of CD8 T cells in ankylosing spondylitis. TCRdb used MiXCR to reprocess the 5' RACE reads, holding one entry per CDR3 protein. This table holds approximately 500,000 distinct CDR3 sequences, over 9.5% found once. No antigen has been assigned to these receptors. Study findings and constraints: A TCR beta motif of about 8 highly homologous variants appeared characteristic of ankylosing spondylitis blood.

Sequencing input: blood, either unsorted or a sorted T cell fraction (not recorded which). The receptors stem from a male donor with ankylosing spondylitis.

This clonotype has at least ten counts. This chain uses TRBV5-1 with TRBJ2-1, with a possible D match to TRBD2 (6 bases). Deletions cut 5 bases from V and 0 bases from J, with 15 bases between. Per the germline V gene, CDR1 is SGHRS and CDR2 is YFSETQ. The CDR3 has 16 amino acids. Here the CDR3 DNA reads TGCGCCAGCAGTGGGAGGACTACCAACTCCTACAATGAGCAGTTCTTC. Its protein product is CASSGRTTNSYNEQFF.

V is TRBV20-1 and J is TRBJ2-5; 10 nucleotides align to TRBD1. The length of the CDR3 is 13 residues. Trimming at V came to 6 bases and at J to 5 bases, leaving 6 bases not matched to a gene. Per the germline V gene, CDR1 is DFQATT and CDR2 is SNEGSKA (reference sequence). CDR3 nucleotides: TGCAGTGCCCGACAGGGGGCCGGTGAGACCCAGTACTTC. The encoded protein is CSARQGAGETQYF.

This clonotype was seen more than once but under ten times. The gene calls are TRBV5-1 and TRBJ2-7; TRBD1 or TRBD2 may be the D gene (5 bases each). V lost 6 bases to trimming and J lost 1 base, with 14 bases between them. Per the germline V gene, CDR1 is SGHRS and CDR2 is YFSETQ. CDR3 length: 14 amino acids. CDR3 residues: CASTRDGNSYEQYF. CDR3 in DNA: TGCGCCAGCACCCGGGACGGCAATTCCTACGAGCAGTACTTC.

This clonotype was picked up a small number of times. V and J are TRBV5-1 and TRBJ2-2, with D perhaps matching TRBD1 or TRBD2 (5 bases each). There are 15 residues in the CDR3. Deletions cut 4 bases from V and 6 bases from J, with 16 bases between. Germline loops: CDR1 SGHRS, CDR2 YFSETQ. CDR3 amino acids: CASSGRDQRAGELFF. Written as DNA, the CDR3 is TGCGCCAGCAGCGGAAGGGACCAGAGGGCCGGGGAGCTGTTTTTT.

The chain carries TRBV19 and TRBJ1-4; 10 bases map to TRBD1. CDR1 LNHDA and CDR2 SQIVND come from the germline V gene (reference sequence). The CDR3 sequence is 17 residues long. V dropped 5 bases and J dropped 0; count of bases not matched to a gene: 6. Written as DNA, the CDR3 is TGTGCCAGTAGTCGTCCCGGGACAGGGGCAACTAATGAAAAACTGTTTTTT. Residues: CASSRPGTGATNEKLFF.

The chain is built from TRBV12-3 or TRBV12-4 and TRBJ1-5; 9 positions agree with TRBD1. The V gene end was trimmed by 0 bases and the J gene end by 2 bases; junction bases not matched to a gene: 8. The CDR3 is 18 residues long. CDR3 nucleotides: TGTGCCAGCAGTTTAGCGAGGGGACAGGGAGGCGGCAATCAGCCCCAGCATTTT. Amino acids: CASSLARGQGGGNQPQHF.

For this clonotype: A much bigger clone sits one base away, suggesting this may be a read error. The chain links TRBV14 to TRBJ1-1; D is possibly TRBD1 (6 bases). The germline CDR1 and CDR2 sequences are SGHDN and FVKESK. V was shortened by 5 bases and J by 1 base, with 11 bases between the two germline ends. The CDR3 is 14 residues long. CDR3 DNA sequence: TGTGCCAGCAGCTACGGGACATGGAACACTGAAGCTTTCTTT. Protein sequence: CASSYGTWNTEAFF.

This clonotype has at least ten counts. The chain joins TRBV12-3 or TRBV12-4 to TRBJ1-1; 8 bases line up with TRBD1. The CDR3 covers 13 residues. V gave up 9 bases and J gave up 2 bases; unmatched junction bases: 5. The CDR3 nucleotides read TGTGCCAGTAGGGACAGGCTTAACACTGAAGCTTTCTTT. It yields the protein CASRDRLNTEAFF.

This clonotype was found a few times. V gene TRBV20-1 combines with J gene TRBJ1-1; D is possibly TRBD1 (6 bases). This CDR3 has 12 amino acids. Trimming stripped 4 bases from V and 5 bases from J, with 11 bases between. Germline CDR1 is DFQATT and CDR2 is SNEGSKA (reference sequence). The CDR3 nucleotides are TGCAGTGCTACAATACAGGGAACTGAAGCTTTCTTT. Protein sequence: CSATIQGTEAFF.

The chain has TRBV6-2 or TRBV6-3 and TRBJ1-5; TRBD1 aligns across 9 bases. The CDR3 runs to 16 residues. Germline V gene sequence: CDR1 MNHEY, CDR2 SVGEGT. With V trimmed by 5 bases and J by 10 bases, 15 bases remained unmatched. The CDR3 bases are TGTGCCAGCAGTCCCCGACAGGGGGAATTAGCTCAACCCCAGCATTTT. This encodes CASSPRQGELAQPQHF.

Ten or more counts support this clonotype. The CDR3 nucleotides are TGCGCCAGCAGCGGTCCCTCAGGGTCGGAGACCCAGTACTTC. This sequence encodes CASSGPSGSETQYF. The chain uses TRBV5-1 and TRBJ2-5, with D tentatively TRBD1 (5 bases). From germline, CDR1 is SGHRS and CDR2 YFSETQ. The CDR3 loop spans 14 amino acids. Trimming took 4 bases from V and 5 from J, leaving 15 bases between them.

This clonotype was observed a handful of times. The rearrangement links TRBV5-6 to TRBJ2-4; 9 nucleotides agree with TRBD2. Germline assignment: CDR1 SGHDT and CDR2 YYEEEE. With V trimmed by 4 bases and J by 3 bases, 8 bases remained unmatched. CDR3 length: 16 amino acids. CDR3 in amino acids: CASSPLAGLGKNIQYF. The CDR3 region has the DNA TGTGCCAGCAGCCCCCTAGCGGGACTTGGCAAAAACATTCAGTACTTC.

The CDR3 region is CASSPDTLGTNEKLFF. In nucleotides, the CDR3 is TGCGCCAGCAGCCCGGACACGCTGGGGACTAATGAAAAACTGTTTTTT. The rearrangement uses TRBV5-1 and TRBJ1-4, with D possibly being TRBD1 (5 bases). CDR3 length equals 16 residues. In germline, CDR1 is SGHRS, CDR2 YFSETQ. V lost 4 bases, J lost 2 bases, and 15 bases lay in between.

The V gene is TRBV6-5, the J gene TRBJ1-1; no reliable D call. CDR3 length equals 12 residues. Germline CDR1 reads MNHEY; CDR2 reads SVGAGI. V lost 7 bases and J lost 1, with 7 bases in between. In nucleotides, the CDR3 is TGTGCCAGCACCGGACGGAACACTGAAGCTTTCTTT. The encoded protein is CASTGRNTEAFF.